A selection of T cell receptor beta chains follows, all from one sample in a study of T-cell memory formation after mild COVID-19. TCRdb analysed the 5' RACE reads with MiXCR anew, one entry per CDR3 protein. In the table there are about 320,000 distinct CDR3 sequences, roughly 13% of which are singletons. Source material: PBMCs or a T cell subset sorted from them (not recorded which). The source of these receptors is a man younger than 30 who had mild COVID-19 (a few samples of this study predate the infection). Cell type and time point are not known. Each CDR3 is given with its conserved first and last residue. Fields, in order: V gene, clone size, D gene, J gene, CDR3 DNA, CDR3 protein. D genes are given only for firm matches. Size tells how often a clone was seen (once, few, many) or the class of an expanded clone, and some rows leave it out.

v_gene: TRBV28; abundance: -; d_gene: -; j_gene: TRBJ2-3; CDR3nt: TGTGCCAGCAGTTTAGGGGACATTAGCACAGATACGCAGTATTTT; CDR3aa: CASSLGDISTDTQYF
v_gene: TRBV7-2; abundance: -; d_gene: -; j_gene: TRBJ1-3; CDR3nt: TGTGCCAGCAGCACAGAAACAGGGAGGACAAACACCATATATTTT; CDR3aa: CASSTETGRTNTIYF
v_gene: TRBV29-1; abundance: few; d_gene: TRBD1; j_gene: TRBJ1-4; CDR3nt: TGCAGCGTGGTTGACAGGGGGCGCGGTGAAAAACTGTTTTTT; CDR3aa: CSVVDRGRGEKLFF
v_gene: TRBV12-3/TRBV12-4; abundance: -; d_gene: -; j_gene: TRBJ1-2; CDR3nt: TGTGCCAGCAGGATCAGAACGGGGAATGGCTACACCTTC; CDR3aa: CASRIRTGNGYTF
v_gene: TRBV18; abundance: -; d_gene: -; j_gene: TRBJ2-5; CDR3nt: TGTGCCAGCTCACCAAGGTCGGGGGGCCGGGAGACCCAGTACTTC; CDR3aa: CASSPRSGGRETQYF
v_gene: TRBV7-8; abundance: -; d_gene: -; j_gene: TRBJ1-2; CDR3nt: TGTGCCAGCAGCTTCGGAATCCGGTATGGCTACACCTTC; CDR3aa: CASSFGIRYGYTF
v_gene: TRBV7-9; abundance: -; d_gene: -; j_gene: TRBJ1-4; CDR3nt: TGTGCCAGCAGCTTAGATCCCGGGCGGGGCGATGAAAAACTGTTTTTT; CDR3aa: CASSLDPGRGDEKLFF
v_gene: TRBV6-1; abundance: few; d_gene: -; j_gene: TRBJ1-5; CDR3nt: TGTGCCAGCACCAGGCAGGGCAATCAGCCCCAGCATTTT; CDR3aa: CASTRQGNQPQHF
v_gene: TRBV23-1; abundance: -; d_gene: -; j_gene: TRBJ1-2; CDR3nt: TGCGCCAGCGGACCCGTTGCTACCCTCTATGGCTACACCTTC; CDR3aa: CASGPVATLYGYTF
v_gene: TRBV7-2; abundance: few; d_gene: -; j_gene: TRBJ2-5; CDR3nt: TGTGCCAGTCGCGCGACTGAAGAGACCCAGTACTTC; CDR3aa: CASRATEETQYF
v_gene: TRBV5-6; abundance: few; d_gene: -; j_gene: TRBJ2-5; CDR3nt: TGTGCCAGCAGCTTGGGATCTATGGACAGAGGCCAAGAGACCCAGTACTTC; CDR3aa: CASSLGSMDRGQETQYF
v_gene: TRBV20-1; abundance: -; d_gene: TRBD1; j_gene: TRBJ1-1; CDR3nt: TGCAGTGCTAGCCTCACCGGGACAGGGAATCGTGGAGCTTTCTTT; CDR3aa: CSASLTGTGNRGAFF
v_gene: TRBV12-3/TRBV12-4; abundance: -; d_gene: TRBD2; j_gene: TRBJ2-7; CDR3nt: TGTGCCAGCAGTCCTGGGGGACTAACTTACGAGCAGTACTTC; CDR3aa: CASSPGGLTYEQYF
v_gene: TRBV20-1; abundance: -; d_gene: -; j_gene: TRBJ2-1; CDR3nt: TGCAGTGGGAGGGGCGCCTACAATGAGCAGTTCTTC; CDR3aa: CSGRGAYNEQFF
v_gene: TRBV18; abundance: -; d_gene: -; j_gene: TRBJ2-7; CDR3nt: TGTGCCAGCTCACACCGGGTCCGCCCCTACGAGCAGTACTTC; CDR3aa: CASSHRVRPYEQYF
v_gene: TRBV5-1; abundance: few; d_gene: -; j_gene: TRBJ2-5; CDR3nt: TGCGCCAGCACCTTCGGCGGGGAAGAGACCCAGTACTTC; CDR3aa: CASTFGGEETQYF
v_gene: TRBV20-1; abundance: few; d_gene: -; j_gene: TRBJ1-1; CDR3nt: TGCAGTGCTAGAATGACAACCCGAATGAACACTGAAGCTTTCTTT; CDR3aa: CSARMTTRMNTEAFF
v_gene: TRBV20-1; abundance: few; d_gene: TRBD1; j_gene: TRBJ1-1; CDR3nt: TGCAGTGCTAGAGATGCAGGACAGGGGCACTATGCTGAAGCTTTCTTT; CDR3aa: CSARDAGQGHYAEAFF
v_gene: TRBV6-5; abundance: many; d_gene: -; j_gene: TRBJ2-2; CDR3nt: TGTGCCAGCAGGAAAAATAACCGCCACACCGGGGAGCTGTTTTTT; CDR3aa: CASRKNNRHTGELFF
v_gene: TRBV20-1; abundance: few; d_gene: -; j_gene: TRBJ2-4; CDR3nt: TGCAGTGCTAGAGATCGCGTCGGCCAGCCATTACTAGCCAAAAACATTCAGTACTTC; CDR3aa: CSARDRVGQPLLAKNIQYF
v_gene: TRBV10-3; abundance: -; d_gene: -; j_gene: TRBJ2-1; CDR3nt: TGTGCCATCAGTGAGTCGAAGCGTGGCTTTGAGCAGTTCTTC; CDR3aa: CAISESKRGFEQFF
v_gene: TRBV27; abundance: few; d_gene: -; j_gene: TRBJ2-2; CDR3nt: TGTGCCAGCACATCGGGGGGCAGACTGGACACCGGGGAGCTGTTTTTT; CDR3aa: CASTSGGRLDTGELFF
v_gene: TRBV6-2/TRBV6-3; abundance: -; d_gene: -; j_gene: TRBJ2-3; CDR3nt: TGTGCCAGCAATCAATCACGAGGGACAAATACGCAGTATTTT; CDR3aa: CASNQSRGTNTQYF
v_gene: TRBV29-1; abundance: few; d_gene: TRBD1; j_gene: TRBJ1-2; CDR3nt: TGCAGCGTTGAAGGTCAGGGGGGCGGCTATGGCTACACCTTC; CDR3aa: CSVEGQGGGYGYTF
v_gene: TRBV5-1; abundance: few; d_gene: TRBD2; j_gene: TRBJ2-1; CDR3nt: TGCGCCAGCAGCTTTTTCGGGGGGACCTACAATGAGCAGTTCTTC; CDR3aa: CASSFFGGTYNEQFF
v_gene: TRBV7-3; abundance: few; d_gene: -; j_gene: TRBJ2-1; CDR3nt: TGTGCCAGCAGCTTAACCTCGGGCGCAGGGTCCTACAATGAGCAGTTCTTC; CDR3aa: CASSLTSGAGSYNEQFF
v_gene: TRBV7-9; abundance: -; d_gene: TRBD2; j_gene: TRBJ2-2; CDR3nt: TGTGCCAGCAGAACCCCGCCACGGGGGGTGGGCACCGGGGAGCTGTTTTTT; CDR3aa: CASRTPPRGVGTGELFF
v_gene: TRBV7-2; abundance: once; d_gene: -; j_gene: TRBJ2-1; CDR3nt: TGTGCCAGCAGCCCCCGAGGGGGGGACAATGAGCAGTTCTTC; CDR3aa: CASSPRGGDNEQFF
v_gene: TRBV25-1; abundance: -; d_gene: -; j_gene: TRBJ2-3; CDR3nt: TGTGCCAGCAGTGCCTCCGTGGACAGCTTTAGCACAGATACGCAGTATTTT; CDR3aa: CASSASVDSFSTDTQYF
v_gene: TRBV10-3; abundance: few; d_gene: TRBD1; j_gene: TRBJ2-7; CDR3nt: TGTGCCATCAGTGAGGTAGCGAGTGACAGGGACCCCTACGAGCAGTACTTC; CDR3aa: CAISEVASDRDPYEQYF
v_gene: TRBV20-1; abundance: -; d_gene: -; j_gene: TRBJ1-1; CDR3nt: TGCAGTGCTACGGTACCCCTTGGTGCTGAAGCTTTCTTT; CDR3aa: CSATVPLGAEAFF
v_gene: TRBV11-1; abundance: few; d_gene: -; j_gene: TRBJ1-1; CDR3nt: TGTGCCAGCAGCTTGGGGGATGGTGAAGCTTTCTTT; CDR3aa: CASSLGDGEAFF
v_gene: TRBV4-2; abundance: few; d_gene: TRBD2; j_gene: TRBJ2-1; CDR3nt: TGTGCCAGCAGCCAAGATCGCGGGAGCTCCTACAATGAGCAGTTCTTC; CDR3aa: CASSQDRGSSYNEQFF
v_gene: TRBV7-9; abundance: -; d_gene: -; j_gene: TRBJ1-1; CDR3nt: TGTGCCAGCAGCGCGCGGGCACGGGGTGAAGCTTTCTTT; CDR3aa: CASSARARGEAFF
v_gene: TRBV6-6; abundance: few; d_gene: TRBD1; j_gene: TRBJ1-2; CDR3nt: TGTGCCAGCAGTTCGACGGACAGGTCTAACTATGGCTACACCTTC; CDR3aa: CASSSTDRSNYGYTF
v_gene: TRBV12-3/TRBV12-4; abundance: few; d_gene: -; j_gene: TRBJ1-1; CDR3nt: TGTGCCAGCAGTCCTCAGGTGCGGGGGACTGAAGCTTTCTTT; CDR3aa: CASSPQVRGTEAFF
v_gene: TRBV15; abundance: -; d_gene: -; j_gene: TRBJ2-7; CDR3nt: TGTGCCACCAGCAGAGCTAGGAGCGAGCAGTACTTC; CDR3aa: CATSRARSEQYF
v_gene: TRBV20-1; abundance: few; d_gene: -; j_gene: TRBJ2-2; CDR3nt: TGCAGTGCTAAGCGACAGGCGAACACCGGGGAGCTGTTTTTT; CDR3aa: CSAKRQANTGELFF
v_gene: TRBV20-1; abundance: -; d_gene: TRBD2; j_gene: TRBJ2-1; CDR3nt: TGCAGTGCTAGAGATTGGGGAGGGAACTACAATGAGCAGTTCTTC; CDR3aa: CSARDWGGNYNEQFF
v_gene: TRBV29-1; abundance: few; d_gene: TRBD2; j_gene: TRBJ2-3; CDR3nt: TGCAGCGTTGTGGCGGGGGGCCCGGATACGCAGTATTTT; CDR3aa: CSVVAGGPDTQYF
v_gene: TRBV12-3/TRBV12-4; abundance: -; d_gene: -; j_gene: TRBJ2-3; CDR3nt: TGTGCCAGCAGTTTCAACCAGGAGAATACGCAGTATTTT; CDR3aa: CASSFNQENTQYF
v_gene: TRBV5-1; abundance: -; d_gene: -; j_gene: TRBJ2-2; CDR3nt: TGCGCCAGCAGCTTGATAGGGAACACCGGGGAGCTGTTTTTT; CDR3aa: CASSLIGNTGELFF
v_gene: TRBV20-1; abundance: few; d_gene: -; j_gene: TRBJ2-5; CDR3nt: TGCAGTGCTAGTCCTAGCCAAGAGACCCAGTACTTC; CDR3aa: CSASPSQETQYF
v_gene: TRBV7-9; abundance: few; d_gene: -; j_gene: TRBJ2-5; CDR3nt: TGTGCCAGCAGCTTGTTAGTAGAAGAGACCCAGTACTTC; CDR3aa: CASSLLVEETQYF
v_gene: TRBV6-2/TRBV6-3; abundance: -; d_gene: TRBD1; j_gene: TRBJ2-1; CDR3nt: TGTGCCAGCAGTTACAAGACAGGGGCGGCGGATGAGCAGTTCTTC; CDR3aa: CASSYKTGAADEQFF
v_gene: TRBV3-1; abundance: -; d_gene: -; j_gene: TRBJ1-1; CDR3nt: TGTGCCAGCAGCCAAGATCGGGCGGACATTTTGAACACTGAAGCTTTCTTT; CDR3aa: CASSQDRADILNTEAFF
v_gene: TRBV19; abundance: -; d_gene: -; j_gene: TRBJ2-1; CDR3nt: TGTGCCAGTAGTAGCTTCCGGGATCGCTCCTACAATGAGCAGTTCTTC; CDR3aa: CASSSFRDRSYNEQFF
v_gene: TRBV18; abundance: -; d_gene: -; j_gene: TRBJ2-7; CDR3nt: TGTGCCAGCTCAACCTACTCAGGGGTCGGGTACGAGCAGTACTTC; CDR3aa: CASSTYSGVGYEQYF